The source of this T cell receptor beta chain is a study of cytomegalovirus exposure and HLA in healthy donors. The overall study: Earlier sequencing of 150 million to 200 million T cells yielded 95 million to 120 million unique TCR beta sequences.

The CDR3 totals 15 residues. The germline gives CDR1 MNHEY, CDR2 SMNVEV (reference sequence). Trimming removed 6 bases at V and 6 bases at J, with 19 bases between. The PCR was carried out with 60 Vbeta primers and 13 Jbeta primers. Generated by immunoSEQ multiplex PCR, the TCRdb table keeps only in-frame clones and is missing some. Of roughly 100,000 clones detected, roughly two thirds appear once; the ten largest clones hold around 3.5%. Sequencing was done on a sample of PBMCs. The J gene is TRBJ2-3, the V gene TRBV27; D remains unclear. The clonotype comes from a man aged 30 to 39 in good health and CMV-seronegative. CDR3 sequence: CASRAAQRRSDTQYF. The DNA of the CDR3 is TGTGCCAGCAGAGCCGCCCAAAGGCGGTCGGATACGCAGTATTTT.